These 9 T cell receptor beta chains were all obtained from the same sample, sequenced in a study of T cells in Graves' hyperthyroidism and ophthalmopathy. What was amplified from RNA transcripts were TCR beta CDR3 regions. Using the HTBI primer set, a first-round RT-PCR was run on the TCR CDR3. TCRdb used MiXCR to reprocess the multiplex PCR reads, holding one entry per CDR3 protein. The data hold roughly 500,000 distinct CDR3 sequences, with less than 25% observed a single time. The sequencing input was blood. The receptors were sampled from a woman aged 25-40 years with Graves' ophthalmopathy.

On this clonotype: The conserved final phenylalanine or tryptophan is absent from the CDR3, which likely points to a read error. No DNA is shown, since the ends of the CDR3 on it are uncertain; the CDR3 is the one TCRdb lists. This rearrangement joins TRBV12-3 or TRBV12-4 to TRBJ1-1; TRBD1 was called by the table and not checked on the DNA. The CDR3 has 15 amino acids, counting both end residues. The chain's CDR3 is CASSLETGSWTEACL.

The table lists this clonotype with many counts. The rearrangement joins TRBV20-1 to TRBJ2-7; 9 nucleotides match TRBD1. CDR1 DFQATT and CDR2 SNEGSKA come from the germline V gene (reference sequence). The CDR3 has 16 residues. V dropped 1 base and J dropped 1; count of bases not matched to a gene: 8. CDR3 region: CSARAGRQGDSYEQYF. The CDR3 bases are TGCAGTGCTAGAGCTGGGCGACAGGGGGATTCCTACGAGCAGTACTTC.

This clonotype was found many times. The chain uses TRBV6-1 and TRBJ2-4; tentatively, D is TRBD1 (6 bases). Germline V gene data show CDR1 as MNHNS and CDR2 as SASEGT. CDR3 length: 13 residues. Trimming stripped 8 bases from V and 6 bases from J, with 14 bases between. The CDR3 bases are TGTGCCAGCGAAAACAGGGTTACAAACATTCAGTACTTC. Translated, it gives CASENRVTNIQYF.

This chain links TRBV6-1 with TRBJ2-2; the match to TRBD1 covers 7 bases. Germline CDR1 MNHNS, CDR2 SASEGT. V was clipped by 6 bases and J by 0 bases; unmatched bases: 7. The CDR3 has 16 amino acids. The CDR3 loop reads CASSQTGQPNTGELFF. CDR3 sequence (DNA): TGTGCCAGCAGCCAAACGGGACAGCCGAACACCGGGGAGCTGTTTTTT.

In this sample, this clonotype turned up many times. The chain recombines TRBV29-1 with TRBJ1-2, with D perhaps TRBD1 (5 bases). There are 13 residues in the CDR3. V lost 0 bases, J lost 3 bases, and 8 bases lay in between. CDR1 is SQVTM and CDR2 is ANQGSEA in the germline V gene. The CDR3 region is CSVEDLTDYGYTF. The CDR3 DNA reads as TGCAGCGTTGAAGATCTGACAGACTATGGCTACACCTTC.

This chain joins TRBV6-5 and TRBJ1-6; D uncertain. With 2 bases removed from V and 3 bases from J, the gap between germline ends came to 14 bases. The length of the CDR3 is 17 residues. Germline values: CDR1 MNHEY, CDR2 SVGAGI. This CDR3 is CASSYKPDPSYNSPLHF. CDR3 bases: TGTGCCAGCAGTTACAAACCGGACCCAAGCTATAATTCACCCCTCCACTTT.

This clonotype appeared a few times. The CDR3 DNA is TGTGCCAGCAGTGAAGTTTTGACTAGCGGGACAGATACGCAGTATTTT. The encoded protein is CASSEVLTSGTDTQYF. The chain uses TRBV6-1 and TRBJ2-3, with 10 nucleotides matching TRBD2. Germline V lookup: CDR1 MNHNS, CDR2 SASEGT. The CDR3 is 16 residues long. The trim removed 1 base at V and 3 bases at J, leaving 4 bases unmatched.

This chain uses TRBV6-1 with TRBJ2-7; TRBD2 matches at 9 bases. CDR1 and CDR2 from the germline V gene are MNHNS and SASEGT. J gave up 2 bases and V 8 bases, and 7 bases lay outside the gene matches. CDR3 length: 14 amino acids. The CDR3 coding sequence is TGTGCCAGCCTCAGGGAGCGGGAGGCCTACGAGCAGTACTTC. It codes for CASLREREAYEQYF.

This clonotype was detected many times. The chain is built from TRBV28 and TRBJ1-2; the D gene is possibly TRBD1 (6 bases). Germline CDR1 MDHEN, CDR2 SYDVKM. V was cut by 10 bases and J by 6 bases, with 21 bases left in between. This CDR3 has 14 amino acids. CDR3 nucleotide sequence: TGTGCCACCAAGTCAGGGGCCGGGCCGGATGGCTACACCTTC. Translation gives CATKSGAGPDGYTF.